The clone carrying this T cell receptor (beta chain) was seen once. Its antigen is still unknown. The sample originates from a study of STAT5B mutations in CD4+ large granular lymphocyte leukemia. Study findings and constraints: TRBV06-family usage was enriched in top patient clones (8/27) versus controls (2/35). Without HLA matching, higher CD4+ than CD8+ T-LGLL clonality could reflect small sample size. Around 25% of private leukemic clonotypes occurred rarely in other patients' non-leukemic repertoires.

This CDR3 region has 15 residues. V was shortened by 2 bases and J by 1 base, with 11 bases between the two germline ends. Germline CDR1 reads SGHTA; CDR2 reads FQGNSA. Assay used: immunoSEQ multiplex PCR; TCRdb lists only in-frame clones, some missing. The sample lists some 21,000 clones; just over 70% were seen once. This TCR was recovered from a human donor in good health. Sequencing was done on a sample of CD4+ T cells from blood buffy coats. This rearrangement joins TRBV7-2 to TRBJ1-1; no definite D call. CDR3 in DNA: TGTGCCAGCAGCTTATTGCGTCTCACGAACACTGAAGCTTTCTTT. As protein: CASSLLRLTNTEAFF.